The clone carrying this TCR beta chain occurred a few times. This record belongs to a study of T-cell memory formation after mild COVID-19. Study-level background: TCR clusters were mostly donor specific.

Constant-segment-primed 5'RACE gave TCR alpha and TCR beta cDNA libraries with sample barcodes and UMIs. TCRdb reprocessed the 5' RACE reads via MiXCR and lists one record per CDR3 protein. The repertoire includes roughly 450,000 distinct CDR3 sequences, around a sixth of them detected once, and 12% sits in the top ten. This CDR3 is built from 12 residues. Sequencing was carried out using PBMCs or a T cell subset sorted from them (not recorded which). The sequence was collected from an adult woman who had mild COVID-19 (a few samples of this study predate the infection). Cell type and time point are not known. The rearrangement links TRBV12-3 or TRBV12-4 to TRBJ2-1; TRBD2 is a possible D gene (6 bases). The CDR3 region is CSIWGEDNEQFF. The DNA of the CDR3 is TGTTCGATCTGGGGGGAGGACAATGAGCAGTTCTTC.